This TCR beta chain is from a study of memory CD4+ T cells and cytomegalovirus serostatus. Libraries were prepared by immunoSEQ multiplex PCR; TCRdb keeps only in-frame clonotypes and omits some of them. The sample lists tens of thousands of clones, 75% to 80% occurring once. The sort gate was single viable CD3+CD4+CD8-CD45RO+ cells for memory CD4+ T cells. The CDR3 loop spans 14 amino acids. The germline V gene encodes CDR1 SEHNR and CDR2 FQNEAQ (reference sequence). V was cut by 5 bases and J by 6 bases, with 14 bases left in between. Sequencing input: memory CD4+ T cells from blood. The chain joins TRBV7-9 to TRBJ2-1; D might be TRBD2 (5 bases). This clonotype was obtained from an adult in good health and CMV-seropositive. CDR3: CASSNRDLSNEQFF. The CDR3 DNA follows: TGTGCCAGCAGCAACCGGGATCTAAGCAATGAGCAGTTCTTC. Filled out from reference TRBV7-9 and TRBJ2-1, the complete variable domain reads DTGVSQNPRHKITKRGQNVTFRCDPISEHNRLYWYRQTLGQGPEFLTYFQNEAQLEKSRLLSDRFSAERPKGSFSTLEIQRTEQGDSAMYLCASSNRDLSNEQFFGPGTRLTVL.